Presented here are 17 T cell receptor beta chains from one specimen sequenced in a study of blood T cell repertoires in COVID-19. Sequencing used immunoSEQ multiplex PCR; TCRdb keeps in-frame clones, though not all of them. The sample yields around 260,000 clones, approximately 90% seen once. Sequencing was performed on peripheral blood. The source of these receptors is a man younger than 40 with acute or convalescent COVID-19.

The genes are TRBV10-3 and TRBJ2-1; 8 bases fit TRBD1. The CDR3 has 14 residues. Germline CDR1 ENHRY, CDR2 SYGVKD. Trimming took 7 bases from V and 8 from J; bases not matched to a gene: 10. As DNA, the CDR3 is TGTGCCATCACAGGACAGGGCCCGATCGATGAGCAGTTCTTC. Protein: CAITGQGPIDEQFF.

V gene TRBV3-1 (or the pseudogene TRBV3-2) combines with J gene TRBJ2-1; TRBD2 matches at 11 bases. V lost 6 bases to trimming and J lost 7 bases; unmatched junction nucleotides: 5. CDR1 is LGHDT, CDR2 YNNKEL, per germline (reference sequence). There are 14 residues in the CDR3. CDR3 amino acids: CASRRLAGKNEQFF. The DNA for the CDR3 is TGTGCCAGCAGGAGACTAGCGGGAAAAAATGAGCAGTTCTTC.

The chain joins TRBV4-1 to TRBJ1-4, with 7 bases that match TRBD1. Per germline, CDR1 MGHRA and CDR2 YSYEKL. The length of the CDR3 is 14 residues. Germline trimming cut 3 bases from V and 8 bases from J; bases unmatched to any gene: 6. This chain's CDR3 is CASSQFGRGEKLFF. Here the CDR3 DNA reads TGCGCCAGCAGCCAGTTTGGCAGGGGGGAAAAACTGTTTTTT.

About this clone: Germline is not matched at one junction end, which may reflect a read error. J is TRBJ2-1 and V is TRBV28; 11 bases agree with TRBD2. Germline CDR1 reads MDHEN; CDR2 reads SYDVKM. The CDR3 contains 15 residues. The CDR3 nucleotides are TGTGCCAGCAGTCCTCTAGCGGGGGGCTACCATGAGCAGTTCTTC. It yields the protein CASSPLAGGYHEQFF.

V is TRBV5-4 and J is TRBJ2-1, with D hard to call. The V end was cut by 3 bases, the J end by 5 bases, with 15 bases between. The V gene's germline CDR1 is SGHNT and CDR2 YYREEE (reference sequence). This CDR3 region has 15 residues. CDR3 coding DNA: TGTGCCAGCAGCTCCTCCTCCACGCAGAACAATGAGCAGTTCTTC. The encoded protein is CASSSSSTQNNEQFF.

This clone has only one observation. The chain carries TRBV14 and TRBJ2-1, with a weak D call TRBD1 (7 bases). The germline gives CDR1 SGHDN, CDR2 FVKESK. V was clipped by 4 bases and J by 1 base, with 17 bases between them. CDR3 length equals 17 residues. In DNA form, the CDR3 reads TGTGCCAGCAGCCTTTTTAGGTCAGGGGGGTCCTACAATGAGCAGTTCTTC. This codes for CASSLFRSGGSYNEQFF.

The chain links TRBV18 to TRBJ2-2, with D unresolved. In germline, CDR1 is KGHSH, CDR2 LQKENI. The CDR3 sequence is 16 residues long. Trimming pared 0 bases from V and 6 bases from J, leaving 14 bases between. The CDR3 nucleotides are TGTGCCAGCTCACCACCAGGCAGGATTGTCGCCGGGGAGCTGTTTTTT. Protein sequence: CASSPPGRIVAGELFF.

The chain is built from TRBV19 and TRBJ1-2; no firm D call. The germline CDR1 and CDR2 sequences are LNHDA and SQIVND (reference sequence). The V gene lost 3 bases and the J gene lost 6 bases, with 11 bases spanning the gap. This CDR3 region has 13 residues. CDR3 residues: CASSMALSDGYTF. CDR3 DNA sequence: TGTGCCAGTAGTATGGCGCTGAGCGATGGCTACACCTTC. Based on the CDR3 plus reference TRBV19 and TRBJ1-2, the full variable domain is DGGITQSPKYLFRKEGQNVTLSCEQNLNHDAMYWYRQDPGQGLRLIYYSQIVNDFQKGDIAEGYSVSREKKESFPLTVTSAQKNPTAFYLCASSMALSDGYTFGSGTRLTVV.

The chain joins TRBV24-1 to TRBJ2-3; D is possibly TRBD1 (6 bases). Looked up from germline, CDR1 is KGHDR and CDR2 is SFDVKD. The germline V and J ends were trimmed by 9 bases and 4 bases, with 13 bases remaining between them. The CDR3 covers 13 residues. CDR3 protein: CATGGSGSDTQYF. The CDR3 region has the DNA TGTGCCACCGGGGGCAGCGGATCAGATACGCAGTATTTT.

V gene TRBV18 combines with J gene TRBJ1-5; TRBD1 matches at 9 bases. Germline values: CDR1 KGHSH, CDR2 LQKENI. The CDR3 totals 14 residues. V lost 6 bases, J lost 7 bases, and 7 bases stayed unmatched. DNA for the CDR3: TGTGCCAGCTCGCTGGGACAGGGAATACAGCCCCAGCATTTT. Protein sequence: CASSLGQGIQPQHF.

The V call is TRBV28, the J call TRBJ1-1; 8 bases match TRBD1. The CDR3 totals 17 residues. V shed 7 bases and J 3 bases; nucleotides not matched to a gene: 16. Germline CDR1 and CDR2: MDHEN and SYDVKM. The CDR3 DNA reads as TGTGCCAGCATTTCAGTTTTCGGCCAGGGGGCGGACACTGAAGCTTTCTTT. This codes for CASISVFGQGADTEAFF. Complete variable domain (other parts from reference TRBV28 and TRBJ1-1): DVKVTQSSRYLVKRTGEKVFLECVQDMDHENMFWYRQDPGLGLRLIYFSYDVKMKEKGDIPEGYSVSREKKERFSLILESASTNQTSMYLCASISVFGQGADTEAFFGQGTRLTVV.

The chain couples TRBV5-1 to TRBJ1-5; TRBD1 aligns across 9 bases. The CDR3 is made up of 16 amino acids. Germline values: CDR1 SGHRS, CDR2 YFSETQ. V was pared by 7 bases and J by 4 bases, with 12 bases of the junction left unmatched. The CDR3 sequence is CASRKGQGRGNQPQHF. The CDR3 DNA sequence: TGCGCCAGCCGAAAGGGACAGGGAAGAGGGAATCAGCCCCAGCATTTT. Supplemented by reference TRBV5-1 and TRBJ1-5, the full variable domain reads KAGVTQTPRYLIKTRGQQVTLSCSPISGHRSVSWYQQTPGQGLQFLFEYFSETQRNKGNFPGRFSGRQFSNSRSEMNVSTLELGDSALYLCASRKGQGRGNQPQHFGDGTRLSIL.

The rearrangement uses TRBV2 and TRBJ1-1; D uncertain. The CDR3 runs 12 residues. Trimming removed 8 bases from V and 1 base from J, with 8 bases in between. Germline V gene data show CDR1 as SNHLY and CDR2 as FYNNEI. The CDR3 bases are TGTGCCAGCCTAACAGCGAACACTGAAGCTTTCTTT. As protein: CASLTANTEAFF.

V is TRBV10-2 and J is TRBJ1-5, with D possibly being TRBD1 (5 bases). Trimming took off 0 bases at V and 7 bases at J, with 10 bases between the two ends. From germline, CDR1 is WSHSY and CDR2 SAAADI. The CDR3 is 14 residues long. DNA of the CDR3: TGCGCCAGCAGTGAGTCCAGGGTTGGACAGCCCCAGCATTTT. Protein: CASSESRVGQPQHF.

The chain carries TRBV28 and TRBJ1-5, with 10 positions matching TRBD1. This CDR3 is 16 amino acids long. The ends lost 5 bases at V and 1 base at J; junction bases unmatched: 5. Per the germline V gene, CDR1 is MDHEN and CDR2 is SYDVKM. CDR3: CASSTRTGGSNQPQHF. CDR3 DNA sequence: TGTGCCAGCAGTACCCGGACAGGGGGGAGCAATCAGCCCCAGCATTTT.

The CDR3 region is CATSREWSASGDRDYGYTF. As DNA, the CDR3 is TGTGCCACCAGCAGAGAGTGGTCGGCATCAGGGGACCGGGACTATGGCTACACCTTC. This chain uses TRBV15 with TRBJ1-2; tentative D call: TRBD1 (6 bases). V lost 0 bases to trimming and J lost 3 bases, with 23 bases between them. The CDR3 totals 19 residues. In germline, CDR1 is LNHNV, CDR2 YYDKDF (reference sequence).

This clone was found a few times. CDR3 in amino acids: CASSGGPFLRAGELFF. The CDR3 nucleotides are TGTGCCAGCAGTGGGGGGCCATTTTTAAGGGCCGGGGAGCTGTTTTTT. This sequence joins TRBV25-1 and TRBJ2-2; D is perhaps TRBD1 (6 bases). This CDR3 is 16 amino acids long. Germline V lookup: CDR1 MGHDK, CDR2 SYGVNS. V lost 4 bases, J lost 6 bases, and 18 bases lay in between.